The clone carrying this TCR beta chain was found many times. What it recognizes is unknown. These data belong to a study of Graves' ophthalmopathy and Graves' hyperthyroidism. At the level of the study: Hyperthyroidism was classified as stable if no ophthalmopathy occurred within 18 months of follow-up.

Amplification from RNA transcripts yielded the TCR beta CDR3 regions. The first round was an RT-PCR with HTBI primers, and the second round was a multiplex PCR. Each CDR3 protein gets one entry after TCRdb re-called the multiplex PCR reads with MiXCR. The sample holds around 590,000 distinct CDR3 sequences; about 35% are singletons and the top ten take approximately 4.1%. Clinicians diagnosed using symptoms, serum thyroxine, TRAb, thyroid ultrasound and orbital computed tomography. Overall study findings and caveats: Ophthalmopathy could be told apart from stable hyperthyroidism by a 13-signature model (around 90% sensitivity, 80% to 84% specificity). Blood shared most expanded thyroid clonotypes above 0.001 frequency.

The sample was peripheral blood or thyroid tissue (not recorded which). This receptor was identified in an adult man with Graves' hyperthyroidism.

CDR3 in amino acids: CASSLSREYGYTF. CDR3 in DNA: TGTGCCAGCAGTTTGTCAAGGGAATATGGCTACACCTTC. The rearrangement uses TRBV12-3 or TRBV12-4 and TRBJ1-2, with D uncertain. V lost 3 bases, J lost 5 bases, and 10 bases lay in between. This CDR3 is built from 13 residues.